What follows is one TCR beta chain and its context. This CDR3 has 13 amino acids. In germline, CDR1 is LGHNA, CDR2 YNFKEQ. V gave up 0 bases and J gave up 5 bases, with 6 bases separating them. Per the authors' pipeline: Reference gene primers were amplified, and this amplification served to estimate nucleated cell counts. The protocol was immunoSEQ multiplex PCR, while the TCRdb copy is restricted to in-frame clones and leaves out a portion. That table gives V, J and clone size, and the DNA gave D and trimming. The sample carries some 80,000 clones, approximately 80% recorded once. The data were taken from a study of blood T cell repertoires in COVID-19. Study-wide context: Italy, Spain and the United States were the sources of the convalescent and acute COVID-19 samples. In each case, the material was cDNA or gDNA derived from T cells, B-cell-depleted T cells, or PBMCs.

Sequencing input: peripheral blood. The chain employs TRBV4-2 and TRBJ2-3; D perhaps matches TRBD2 (5 bases). The sequence derives from a woman aged 70-85 years with acute or convalescent COVID-19. CDR3 coding DNA: TGTGCCAGCAGCCAAGATCGGGAAGATACGCAGTATTTT. Translated: CASSQDREDTQYF.